Listed below are T cell receptor beta chains from one sample, sequenced in a study of T cell responses to AZD1222 COVID-19 vaccine. Produced via immunoSEQ multiplex PCR; TCRdb's table is partial and in-frame only. The table shows about 150,000 clones, with over 80% occurring only once. The specimen was peripheral blood, collected 28 days after the second AZD1222 dose. The source of these receptors is an adult who received the AZD1222 COVID-19 vaccine. Each CDR3 is given with its conserved first and last residue. D genes are given only for firm matches. Clone size is given for some rows only: seen once, a few or many times, or a class if the clone is expanded.

size: -; J: TRBJ1-2; D: -; length: 14; V: TRBV18; CDR3: CASSPRDEFYGYTF; DNA: TGTGCCAGCTCACCTCGGGACGAGTTCTATGGCTACACCTTC
size: -; J: TRBJ1-1; D: -; length: 14; V: TRBV7-8; CDR3: CASSFREGRTEAFF; DNA: TGTGCCAGCAGCTTTAGGGAGGGGAGAACTGAAGCTTTCTTT
size: -; J: TRBJ2-4; D: -; length: 17; V: TRBV11-3; CDR3: CASSLGLAPSGWNIQYF; DNA: TGTGCCAGCAGCTTAGGGCTAGCGCCATCCGGCTGGAACATTCAGTACTTC
size: -; J: TRBJ2-3; D: -; length: 14; V: TRBV6-5; CDR3: CASSSEGTTDTQYF; DNA: TGTGCCAGCAGTTCGGAAGGGACCACAGATACGCAGTATTTT
size: -; J: TRBJ1-6; D: -; length: 15; V: TRBV2; CDR3: CASRDLGLRNSPLHF; DNA: TGTGCCAGCAGAGATCTGGGGCTACGTAATTCACCCCTCCACTTT
size: once; J: TRBJ2-3; D: TRBD2; length: 15; V: TRBV9; CDR3: CASSPFGGDTDTQYF; DNA: TGTGCCAGCAGCCCCTTCGGGGGGGATACAGATACGCAGTATTTT
size: once; J: TRBJ2-5; D: TRBD2; length: 16; V: TRBV7-9; CDR3: CASRAFQRGTQETQYF; DNA: TGTGCCAGCAGGGCGTTTCAGCGGGGGACACAAGAGACCCAGTACTTC
size: -; J: TRBJ2-2; D: -; length: 13; V: TRBV2; CDR3: CASTRQNTGELFF; DNA: TGTGCCAGCACAAGACAGAACACCGGGGAGCTGTTTTTT
size: once; J: TRBJ2-1; D: -; length: 14; V: TRBV6-5; CDR3: CASPAGQTYNEQFF; DNA: TGTGCCAGCCCCGCGGGACAGACCTACAATGAGCAGTTCTTC
size: -; J: TRBJ1-2; D: -; length: 12; V: TRBV29-1; CDR3: CSVTGANYGYTF; DNA: TGCAGCGTCACCGGGGCTAACTATGGCTACACCTTC
size: once; J: TRBJ1-1; D: TRBD1; length: 19; V: TRBV19; CDR3: CASSPRLEGQGAKSTEAFF; DNA: TGTGCCAGTAGTCCCCGTCTGGAGGGACAGGGGGCTAAGAGCACTGAAGCTTTCTTT
size: -; J: TRBJ1-2; D: TRBD1; length: 15; V: TRBV11-3; CDR3: CASSEVAGGGSGYTF; DNA: TGTGCCAGCTCGGAAGTAGCAGGGGGCGGCTCTGGCTACACCTTC
size: medium-sized; J: TRBJ1-2; D: -; length: 16; V: TRBV11-3; CDR3: CASSLEGRLGSYGYTF; DNA: TGTGCCAGCAGCTTAGAGGGCAGGCTCGGGAGCTATGGCTACACCTTC
size: once; J: TRBJ1-4; D: -; length: 12; V: TRBV11-2; CDR3: CASSLDREKLFF; DNA: TGTGCCAGCAGCTTAGATCGTGAAAAACTGTTTTTT
size: once; J: TRBJ2-2; D: -; length: 16; V: TRBV21-1; CDR3: CASSMSVGPSAGELFF; DNA: TGTGCCAGCAGCATGTCGGTTGGACCGTCGGCCGGGGAGCTGTTTTTT
size: -; J: TRBJ2-2; D: -; length: 15; V: TRBV12-5; CDR3: CASGWESLPTGELFF; DNA: TGTGCTAGTGGTTGGGAGTCCCTTCCCACCGGGGAGCTGTTTTTT
size: -; J: TRBJ1-2; D: TRBD1; length: 12; V: TRBV28; CDR3: CASSWDRAGYTF; DNA: TGTGCCAGCAGTTGGGACAGGGCTGGCTACACCTTC
size: -; J: TRBJ2-3; D: -; length: 12; V: TRBV12-1; CDR3: CASPLEADTQYF; DNA: TGTGCCAGCCCCCTTGAGGCAGATACGCAGTATTTT
size: -; J: TRBJ1-6; D: -; length: 14; V: TRBV18; CDR3: CASSPPGDNSPLHF; DNA: TGTGCCAGCTCACCACCGGGGGATAATTCACCCCTCCACTTT
size: -; J: TRBJ1-6; D: -; length: 16; V: TRBV11-2; CDR3: CASSLEGGLRNSPLHF; DNA: TGTGCCAGCAGCTTAGAGGGAGGGTTGAGGAATTCACCCCTCCACTTT
size: -; J: TRBJ2-3; D: TRBD2; length: 14; V: TRBV6-5; CDR3: CASSYSGGTDTQYF; DNA: TGTGCCAGCAGTTACAGCGGGGGGACTGATACGCAGTATTTT
size: once; J: TRBJ1-5; D: -; length: 14; V: TRBV6-2/TRBV6-3; CDR3: CASSYGQTYQPQHF; DNA: TGTGCCAGCAGTTACGGACAGACCTATCAGCCCCAGCATTTT
size: -; J: TRBJ2-1; D: TRBD2; length: 14; V: TRBV30; CDR3: CAWYGAGGLNEQFF; DNA: TGTGCCTGGTACGGAGCGGGAGGCCTTAATGAGCAGTTCTTC
size: -; J: TRBJ1-3; D: TRBD1; length: 16; V: TRBV3-1/TRBV3-2; CDR3: CASSQAPTGAGNTIYF; DNA: TGTGCCAGCAGCCAAGCCCCAACAGGGGCTGGAAACACCATATATTTT
size: -; J: TRBJ2-7; D: -; length: 16; V: TRBV6-5; CDR3: CASSYRGVGRLSEQYF; DNA: TGTGCCAGCAGTTACCGAGGGGTAGGGCGTCTATCCGAGCAGTACTTC
size: -; J: TRBJ1-5; D: -; length: 14; V: TRBV2; CDR3: CASSWDGENQPQHF; DNA: TGTGCCAGCAGTTGGGACGGGGAGAATCAGCCCCAGCATTTT
size: -; J: TRBJ1-3; D: -; length: 15; V: TRBV6-5; CDR3: CASSYSGGSGNTIYF; DNA: TGTGCCAGCAGTTACTCCGGGGGCTCTGGAAACACCATATATTTT
size: few; J: TRBJ1-2; D: -; length: 14; V: TRBV5-6; CDR3: CASSLTGLDGGYTF; DNA: TGTGCCAGCAGCTTGACGGGTCTTGATGGGGGCTACACCTTC
size: -; J: TRBJ2-2; D: TRBD1; length: 15; V: TRBV29-1; CDR3: CSVANRGQGAGELFF; DNA: TGCAGCGTCGCCAACAGGGGACAGGGCGCCGGGGAGCTGTTTTTT
size: -; J: TRBJ2-5; D: -; length: 12; V: TRBV29-1; CDR3: CSANRNQETQYF; DNA: TGCAGCGCAAACAGAAATCAAGAGACCCAGTACTTC
size: -; J: TRBJ1-5; D: -; length: 11; V: TRBV12-1; CDR3: CASSPVGPQHF; DNA: TGTGCCAGCAGCCCCGTGGGGCCCCAGCATTTT
size: -; J: TRBJ1-2; D: -; length: 11; V: TRBV10-3; CDR3: CAITPPGQGTF; DNA: TGTGCCATCACCCCCCCCGGGCAGGGCACCTTC
size: -; J: TRBJ1-2; D: -; length: 14; V: TRBV11-2; CDR3: CASSLVNNNYGYTF; DNA: TGTGCCAGCAGCTTAGTGAACAATAACTATGGCTACACCTTC
size: -; J: TRBJ2-5; D: -; length: 13; V: TRBV11-3; CDR3: CASSQTYLGTQYF; DNA: TGTGCCAGCAGCCAGACCTACTTGGGGACCCAGTACTTC
size: -; J: TRBJ2-1; D: TRBD2; length: 17; V: TRBV11-2; CDR3: CASSLLGRGVTYNEQFF; DNA: TGTGCCAGCAGCTTACTCGGGAGGGGGGTCACCTACAATGAGCAGTTCTTC
size: once; J: TRBJ1-1; D: -; length: 15; V: TRBV4-1; CDR3: CASSQDEGVNTEAFF; DNA: TGCGCCAGCAGCCAAGATGAGGGGGTTAACACTGAAGCTTTCTTT
size: -; J: TRBJ2-2; D: -; length: 16; V: TRBV7-7; CDR3: CASSRGTGRDTGELFF; DNA: TGTGCTAGCAGTCGTGGGACTGGACGTGACACCGGGGAGCTGTTTTTT
size: -; J: TRBJ2-2; D: TRBD2; length: 15; V: TRBV5-4; CDR3: CASSSAGAGTGELFF; DNA: TGTGCCAGCAGCTCAGCGGGGGCGGGCACCGGGGAGCTGTTTTTT
size: -; J: TRBJ2-1; D: TRBD2; length: 17; V: TRBV3-1/TRBV3-2; CDR3: CASSLRTSGRGADEQFF; DNA: TGTGCCAGCTCCCTCCGGACTAGCGGGCGGGGGGCGGATGAGCAGTTCTTC
size: -; J: TRBJ1-3; D: TRBD1; length: 17; V: TRBV6-2/TRBV6-3; CDR3: CASSARQGPRSGNTIYF; DNA: TGTGCCAGCAGTGCCAGACAGGGACCCCGCTCTGGAAACACCATATATTTT
size: -; J: TRBJ1-5; D: -; length: 13; V: TRBV29-1; CDR3: CSVVTGYGQPQHF; DNA: TGCAGCGTCGTCACAGGTTATGGACAGCCCCAGCATTTT
size: once; J: TRBJ2-7; D: -; length: 14; V: TRBV3-1/TRBV3-2; CDR3: CASSPRDRAYEQYF; DNA: TGTGCCAGCAGCCCGCGGGACAGAGCCTACGAGCAGTACTTC
size: -; J: TRBJ1-2; D: -; length: 18; V: TRBV9; CDR3: CASSVSWGGRQDSYGYTF; DNA: TGTGCCAGCAGCGTATCATGGGGGGGCCGACAGGACTCCTATGGCTACACCTTC
size: -; J: TRBJ1-3; D: -; length: 14; V: TRBV2; CDR3: CASRVQESGNTIYF; DNA: TGTGCCAGCAGGGTCCAAGAGTCTGGAAACACCATATATTTT
size: -; J: TRBJ2-1; D: TRBD2; length: 16; V: TRBV6-2/TRBV6-3; CDR3: CASSYSSGRFYNEQFF; DNA: TGTGCCAGCAGTTACTCGAGCGGGAGATTCTACAATGAGCAGTTCTTC
size: few; J: TRBJ2-2; D: TRBD1; length: 17; V: TRBV10-3; CDR3: CAISESSGTGSVGELFF; DNA: TGTGCCATCAGTGAGTCTTCCGGGACAGGGTCTGTCGGGGAGCTGTTTTTT
size: -; J: TRBJ1-6; D: TRBD1; length: 15; V: TRBV25-1; CDR3: CASSEWTGADSPLHF; DNA: TGTGCCAGCAGTGAATGGACAGGGGCGGATTCACCCCTCCACTTT
size: -; J: TRBJ1-3; D: TRBD1; length: 15; V: TRBV4-2; CDR3: CASTRDREAGNTIYF; DNA: TGTGCCAGCACTCGGGACAGGGAGGCTGGAAACACCATATATTTT
size: -; J: TRBJ2-5; D: TRBD1; length: 14; V: TRBV5-1; CDR3: CASSVVTGGETQYF; DNA: TGCGCCAGCAGTGTCGTAACAGGGGGCGAGACCCAGTACTTC
size: -; J: TRBJ1-1; D: -; length: 13; V: TRBV7-3; CDR3: CASSLKRGTEAFF; DNA: TGTGCCAGCAGCTTAAAGCGCGGCACTGAAGCTTTCTTT
size: -; J: TRBJ2-1; D: TRBD1; length: 15; V: TRBV24-1; CDR3: CATSNTGTGVNEQFF; DNA: TGTGCCACCAGTAACACCGGGACAGGGGTCAATGAGCAGTTCTTC